This TCR beta chain originates from a study of T cells in Graves' hyperthyroidism and ophthalmopathy. The CDR3 has 18 residues. The V gene end was trimmed by 3 bases and the J gene end by 1 base; junction bases not matched to a gene: 11. Germline assignment: CDR1 MNHNS and CDR2 SASEGT. Lactation, pregnancy, other autoimmune disease or uncontrolled infection excluded patients. Blood was sampled at initial diagnosis of hyperthyroidism, prior to onset of any ophthalmopathy symptoms. Isolation of PBMCs was performed on approximately 10 ml fresh peripheral blood. RNA transcripts were the template for amplifying TCR beta CDR3 regions. The TCR CDR3 first-round RT-PCR relied on the HTBI primer set. TCRdb used MiXCR to reprocess the multiplex PCR reads, holding one entry per CDR3 protein. The sample has 730,000 or so distinct CDR3 sequences; over 15% are singletons. This clonotype was counted between two and nine times.

The material sequenced was blood. This clonotype originated in a woman aged 45-65 years with Graves' hyperthyroidism that later progressed to Graves' ophthalmopathy. The rearrangement links TRBV6-1 to TRBJ2-5, with 10 bases lining up with TRBD1. This CDR3 is CASSDRTLRDRGQETQYF. DNA for the CDR3: TGTGCCAGCAGTGACCGGACATTACGGGACAGGGGCCAAGAGACCCAGTACTTC.